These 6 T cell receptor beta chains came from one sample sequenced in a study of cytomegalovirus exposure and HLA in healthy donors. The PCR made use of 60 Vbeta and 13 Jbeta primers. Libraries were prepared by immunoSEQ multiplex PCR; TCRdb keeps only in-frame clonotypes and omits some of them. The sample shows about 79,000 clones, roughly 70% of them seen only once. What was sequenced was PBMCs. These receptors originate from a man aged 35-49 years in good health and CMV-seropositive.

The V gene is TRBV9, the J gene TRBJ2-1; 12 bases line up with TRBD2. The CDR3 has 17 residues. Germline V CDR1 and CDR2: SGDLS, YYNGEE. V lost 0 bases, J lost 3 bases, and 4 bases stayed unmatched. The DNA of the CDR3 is TGTGCCAGCAGCGTAGAAAAGACTAGCGGGAGCTACAATGAGCAGTTCTTC. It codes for CASSVEKTSGSYNEQFF. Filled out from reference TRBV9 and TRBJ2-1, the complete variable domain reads DSGVTQTPKHLITATGQRVTLRCSPRSGDLSVYWYQQSLDQGLQFLIQYYNGEERAKGNILERFSAQQFPDLHSELNLSSLELGDSALYFCASSVEKTSGSYNEQFFGPGTRLTVL.

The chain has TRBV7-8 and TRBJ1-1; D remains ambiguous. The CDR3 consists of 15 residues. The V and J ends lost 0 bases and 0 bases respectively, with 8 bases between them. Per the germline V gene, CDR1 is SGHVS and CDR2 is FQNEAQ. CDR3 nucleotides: TGTGCCAGCAGCTTAGCCGGGATTCTGAACACTGAAGCTTTCTTT. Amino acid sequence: CASSLAGILNTEAFF.

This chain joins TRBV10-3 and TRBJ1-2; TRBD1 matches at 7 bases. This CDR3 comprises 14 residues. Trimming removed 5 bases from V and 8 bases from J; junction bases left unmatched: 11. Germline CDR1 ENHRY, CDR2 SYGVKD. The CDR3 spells CAISLQGSSGGYTF. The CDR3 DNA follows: TGTGCCATCAGTTTACAGGGGTCTTCTGGGGGCTACACCTTC.

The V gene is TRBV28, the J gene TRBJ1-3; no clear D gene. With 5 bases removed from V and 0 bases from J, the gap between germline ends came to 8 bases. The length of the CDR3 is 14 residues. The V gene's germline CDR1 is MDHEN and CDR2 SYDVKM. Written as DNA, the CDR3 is TGTGCCAGCAGTCACAGATACTCTGGAAACACCATATATTTT. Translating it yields CASSHRYSGNTIYF.

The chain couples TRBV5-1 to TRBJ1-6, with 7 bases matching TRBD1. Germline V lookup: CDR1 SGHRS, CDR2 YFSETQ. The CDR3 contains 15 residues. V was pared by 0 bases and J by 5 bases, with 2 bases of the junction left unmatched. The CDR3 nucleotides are TGCGCCAGCAGCTTGGAGGGACAGCATAATTCACCCCTCCACTTT. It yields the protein CASSLEGQHNSPLHF.

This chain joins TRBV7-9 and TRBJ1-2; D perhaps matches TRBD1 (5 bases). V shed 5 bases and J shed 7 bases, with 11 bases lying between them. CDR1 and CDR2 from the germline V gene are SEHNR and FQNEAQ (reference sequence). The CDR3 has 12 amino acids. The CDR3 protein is CASSEAGSGYTF. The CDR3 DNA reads TGTGCCAGCAGCGAAGCAGGGTCTGGCTACACCTTC.